A selection of T cell receptor beta chains follows, all from one sample in a study of cytomegalovirus exposure and HLA in healthy donors. Assay: immunoSEQ multiplex PCR; the TCRdb copy retains only in-frame clones and omits some. The sample carries some 110,000 clones, 55% to 70% recorded once. Input material: PBMCs. Source of these receptors: a woman in her 30s in good health and CMV-seronegative. The CDR3 runs from the conserved cysteine through the conserved F or W. The order of the fields is D gene, J gene, V gene, CDR3 length, clone size, CDR3 DNA, CDR3 protein. D genes are given only for firm matches. Rows may omit the clone size; those that give it use once, few, many or a size class.

>TRBD1|TRBJ1-2|TRBV30|18|few
TGTGCCTGGAGTGTCTTTCGATCGGGACAGGGGATTAGCTATGGCTACACCTTC
CAWSVFRSGQGISYGYTF
>TRBD2|TRBJ2-5|TRBV5-1|16|-
TGCGCCAGCAGCTTGAGGTGGGAGGGAACTCAAGAGACCCAGTACTTC
CASSLRWEGTQETQYF
>-|TRBJ1-5|TRBV27|15|-
TGTGCCAGCAGAAACTTGTGGGGGGGTAATCAGCCCCAGCATTTT
CASRNLWGGNQPQHF
>-|TRBJ1-2|TRBV7-3|15|-
TGTGCCAGCAGCTTAACCGTTCGGGGGGACTATGGCTACACCTTC
CASSLTVRGDYGYTF
>TRBD1|TRBJ1-2|TRBV18|15|few
TGTGCCAGCTCCCTTGGACAGGGGGATTGGAATGGCTACACCTTC
CASSLGQGDWNGYTF
>-|TRBJ1-3|TRBV19|17|-
TGTGCCAGTAGTGCCCGGACAGTTTTACGCTCTGGAAACACCATATATTTT
CASSARTVLRSGNTIYF
>-|TRBJ2-1|TRBV11-2|16|once
TGTGCCAGCAGCCTCAGGGGTATTAGCTCCTACAATGAGCAGTTCTTC
CASSLRGISSYNEQFF
>-|TRBJ2-1|TRBV9|15|few
TGTGCCAGCAGCGTAGAAGGGGCTACCTACAATGAGCAGTTCTTC
CASSVEGATYNEQFF
>TRBD1|TRBJ2-6|TRBV19|13|-
TGTGGCACCAGGGGGCTTGGGGCCAACGTCCTGACTTTC
CGTRGLGANVLTF
>-|TRBJ1-4|TRBV5-5|14|-
TGTGCCAGCAGCTTGGACAGTGATAATGAAAAACTGTTTTTT
CASSLDSDNEKLFF
>-|TRBJ2-1|TRBV4-1|15|-
TGCGCCAGCAGGCTAGATTCGAGCTCCTACAATGAGCAGTTCTTC
CASRLDSSSYNEQFF
>TRBD1|TRBJ1-1|TRBV30|14|-
TGTGCCTGGAGTGCGTACAGGGGTCCCACTGAAGCTTTCTTT
CAWSAYRGPTEAFF
>TRBD2|TRBJ2-7|TRBV10-1|15|-
TGCGCCAGCAGTGAGTCGCTAGCGGGTGGCTACGAGCAGTACTTC
CASSESLAGGYEQYF
>TRBD2|TRBJ2-2|TRBV4-3|16|-
TGCGCCAGCAGCCCCGGGACTAGCGGGAACCCCGGGGAGCTGTTTTTT
CASSPGTSGNPGELFF
>TRBD1|TRBJ1-1|TRBV10-3|17|few
TGTGCCATCAGTGATACTACAGGGGACATCATGAACACTGAAGCTTTCTTT
CAISDTTGDIMNTEAFF
>-|TRBJ1-5|TRBV27|14|few
TGTGCCAGCAGTTTATCGCAGGTCTGGCAGCCCCAGCATTTT
CASSLSQVWQPQHF